This T cell receptor (beta chain) came from a study of shared T cell receptors in the human thymus. This clone showed up just once. This CDR3 is 13 amino acids long. CDR1 and CDR2 from the germline V gene are MGHDK and SYGVNS. Trimming removed 2 bases from V and 7 bases from J, with 11 bases in between. The table came from immunoSEQ multiplex PCR; TCRdb's copy has only in-frame clones and leaves some out. Of 720,000 or so clones listed, approximately 85% were seen once; the top ten hold around 0.0099%. The sample was also reused in another study, on human thymus T cells. Turning to that study: V and J gene usage appeared biased in thymic and blood repertoires.

Sequenced: thymocytes. The sequence came from a girl in the first two years of life with a congenital heart defect. The rearrangement uses TRBV25-1 and TRBJ1-1; D is unresolved. The CDR3 region is CASSEAVGDEAFF. The CDR3 DNA reads TGTGCCAGCAGTGAAGCCGTTGGAGATGAAGCTTTCTTT. Based on the CDR3 plus reference TRBV25-1 and TRBJ1-1, the full variable domain is EADIYQTPRYLVIGTGKKITLECSQTMGHDKMYWYQQDPGMELHLIHYSYGVNSTEKGDLSSESTVSRIRTEHFPLTLESARPSHTSQYLCASSEAVGDEAFFGQGTRLTVV.